What follows is one T cell receptor beta chain and its context. In the authors' workflow: Estimation of nucleated cell counts was performed using reference gene primer amplification. Only in-frame clones appear in the TCRdb table, and some are missing; sequencing was by immunoSEQ multiplex PCR. That table supplies the V and J calls and clone size; D and trimming were determined from the DNA. The sample gives 650,000 to 800,000 clones, 85% to 90% of which show up once; under 0.3% is in the top ten. These data originate in a study of blood T cell repertoires in COVID-19. The overall study: Sources were T cells, B-cell-depleted T cells, or PBMCs; the material itself was cDNA or gDNA.

Trimming pared 10 bases from V and 0 bases from J, leaving 7 bases between. The germline V gene encodes CDR1 SEHNR and CDR2 FQNEAQ (reference sequence). The CDR3 has 11 amino acids. The source of this sequence is a young woman with acute or convalescent COVID-19. This rearrangement joins TRBV7-9 to TRBJ2-7, with D perhaps TRBD2 (6 bases). Sequencing was performed on peripheral blood. The CDR3 loop reads CATGGSYEQYF. In DNA, the CDR3 is TGTGCCACCGGGGGCTCCTACGAGCAGTACTTC.